The 5 T cell receptor beta chains given below trace back to one sample, sequenced in a study of T-cell reconstitution after alpha-beta-depleted transplantation in children (TCRdb year 2016). The sample's treatment or condition label is to be understood as: allogeneic hematopoietic cell transplantation with graft depleted of TCRalphabeta T cells and CD19 B cells. The library was generated by PCR. Sequencing took place on an Illumina HiSeq 2500. TCR libraries were prepared with molecular barcoding, using unique molecular identifiers to normalize TCRbeta repertoire quantification. The public reads were reprocessed in TCRdb via fastp at Q25 and MiXCR, keeping in-frame beta chains. Every entry covers one CDR3 protein and lists the most common genes and DNA from its rows. Within this sample are 250,000 to 400,000 distinct CDR3 sequences, with around 25% of them counted one time only. In total, the top ten clones hold about a tenth of the sample.

Source: PBMCs, mostly from graft donor cells, taken 180 days after TCRalphabeta/CD19-depleted stem cell transplant. These receptors all stem from a male patient between 5 and 17 years old who had a stem cell transplant for acute lymphoblastic leukemia, so the T cells may come from the graft donor.

The table lists this clonotype with many counts. This chain joins TRBV12-3 or TRBV12-4 and TRBJ2-5; 7 bases agree with TRBD1. The CDR3 is 13 amino acids. V gave up 6 bases and J gave up 5 bases; unmatched junction bases: 6. The CDR3 nucleotides read TGTGCCAGCAGCCTGACAGGGTGGGAGACCCAGTACTTC. It yields the protein CASSLTGWETQYF.

This clonotype has just a few counts. The chain carries TRBV6-2 or TRBV6-3 and TRBJ1-1, with 9 bases lining up with TRBD1. J gave up 11 bases and V 4 bases, and 14 bases lay outside the gene matches. Germline CDR1 reads MNHEY; CDR2 reads SVGEGT. The CDR3 is made up of 15 amino acids. CDR3 nucleotides: TGTGCCAGCAGTTCCCCATTCCGGGACAGGGTTCCGGCTTTCTTT. Its translation is CASSSPFRDRVPAFF.

V usage is TRBV6-5 and J usage is TRBJ1-1; D gene unclear. V was shortened by 4 bases and J by 5 bases, with 11 bases between the two germline ends. Germline lookup yields CDR1 MNHEY and CDR2 SVGAGI. The CDR3 extends over 13 amino acids. The CDR3 DNA follows: TGTGCCAGCAGTTGGTCAGACGGGACTGAAGCTTTCTTT. Its protein product is CASSWSDGTEAFF.

The rearrangement joins TRBV12-3 or TRBV12-4 to TRBJ2-1; maybe TRBD2 (5 bases). This CDR3 contains 14 residues. V gave up 3 bases and J gave up 9 bases, with 15 bases separating them. The CDR3 protein is CASSLSLAYTEQFF. Here the CDR3 DNA reads TGTGCCAGCAGTTTGAGCCTAGCATATACTGAGCAGTTCTTC.

The sample holds a few counts of this clonotype. The V gene is TRBV6-1, the J gene TRBJ1-2; 7 nucleotides agree with TRBD1. The CDR3 length is 15 residues. V lost 3 bases, J lost 6 bases, and 10 bases stayed unmatched. Germline loops: CDR1 MNHNS, CDR2 SASEGT. In DNA form, the CDR3 reads TGTGCCAGCAGTGATGGGACAGCCTACCCCGATGGCTACACCTTC. Its translation is CASSDGTAYPDGYTF.